This T cell receptor (beta chain) was identified during a study of blood T cells in healthy people across ages. Study results and limitations: With age, beta diversity per million T cells declined roughly linearly, significantly by about 37. Long-lived donors carried more naive CD4+ cells and greater diversity than aged donors.

A J-beta primer mix and a sample-barcoded 5' primer were used in a second PCR of about 6 to 12 cycles. In TCRdb, the 5' RACE reads were re-called with MiXCR into one record per CDR3 protein. The sample records approximately 850,000 distinct CDR3 sequences, approximately 48% being singletons. Trimming shortened V by 3 bases and J by 3 bases, and 14 bases separated the two germline ends. Germline CDR1 is SNHLY and CDR2 is FYNNEI. This CDR3 has 15 amino acids. Donor samples were obtained from healthy Caucasian individuals from Russia, aged about 6 to 90. Every sample had a minimum of 6 million PBMCs isolated. Worth noting for this clonotype: Antigen unknown.

The receptor comes from a man in his fifties or sixties in good health. The chain links TRBV2 to TRBJ2-5; the D is unclear. Sequenced material: blood. CDR3 nucleotide sequence: TGTGCCAGCAGTGAGGAAGGGCTTGGAAAAGAGACCCAGTACTTC. Amino acids: CASSEEGLGKETQYF.